Included here is one T cell receptor beta chain sequence, with context. Study processing details: How many nucleated cells were present was estimated from reference gene primer amplification. Produced via immunoSEQ multiplex PCR; TCRdb's table is partial and in-frame only. The V and J calls and the clone size are those of that table, but D and trimming were determined from the DNA. Here the sample spans a few hundred thousand clones, about nine tenths being singletons. This sample stems from a study of blood T cell repertoires in COVID-19. In the study overall: Collection of acute and convalescent COVID-19 samples took place in the United States, Italy and Spain. The analysed material was cDNA or gDNA that came from T cells, B-cell-depleted T cells, or PBMCs.

Trimming cost V 0 bases and J 1 base, with 9 bases left between them. Looked up from germline, CDR1 is LGHNA and CDR2 is YSLEER. The CDR3 extends over 15 amino acids. The sample taken for sequencing was peripheral blood. The chain couples TRBV4-3 to TRBJ2-5, with D tentatively TRBD2 (5 bases). The receptor's source is a man aged 18 to 29 with active or convalescent COVID-19. The CDR3 nucleotides read TGCGCCAGCAGCCAAGATCGCGGGTTCCAAGAGACCCAGTACTTC. Protein: CASSQDRGFQETQYF.